This passage covers 4 T cell receptor beta chains from one sample sequenced in a study of blood T cell repertoires in COVID-19. The data were produced by immunoSEQ multiplex PCR, yet TCRdb's version contains in-frame clones alone and is incomplete. The sample carries 140,000 or so clones, about 79% recorded once. Sequenced: PBMCs or T cells enriched from blood (not recorded which). Every receptor here comes from a man in his fifties or sixties who had recovered from COVID-19.

CDR3 protein: CASSRGQVAPSTDTQYF. As DNA, the CDR3 is TGTGCCAGCAGCAGAGGACAGGTTGCCCCTAGCACAGATACGCAGTATTTT. The chain joins TRBV5-4 to TRBJ2-3; 7 nucleotides agree with TRBD1. Per the germline V gene, CDR1 is SGHNT and CDR2 is YYREEE (reference sequence). V was pared by 4 bases and J by 0 bases, with 11 bases of the junction left unmatched. The CDR3 length is 17 residues. The complete variable domain, with remaining parts taken from reference TRBV5-4 and TRBJ2-3, reads ETGVTQSPTHLIKTRGQQVTLRCSSQSGHNTVSWYQQALGQGPQFIFQYYREEENGRGNFPPRFSGLQFPNYSSELNVNALELDDSALYLCASSRGQVAPSTDTQYFGPGTRLTVL.

The chain uses TRBV7-2 and TRBJ1-6, with 7 bases lining up with TRBD1. J was trimmed by 4 bases and V by 4 bases; bases with no gene match: 4. The CDR3 totals 15 residues. Germline-derived CDR1 and CDR2 are SGHTA and FQGNSA. Here the CDR3 reads CASSSGQPYNSPLHF. CDR3 nucleotide sequence: TGTGCCAGCAGCTCGGGACAGCCATATAATTCACCCCTCCACTTT.

The chain uses TRBV5-1 and TRBJ2-6, with D unresolved. Germline CDR1 and CDR2: SGHRS and YFSETQ. The CDR3 runs to 14 residues. V was shortened by 4 bases and J by 0 bases, with 5 bases between the two germline ends. In nucleotides, the CDR3 is TGCGCCAGCAGCCAAAACTCTGGGGCCAACGTCCTGACTTTC. Protein product: CASSQNSGANVLTF.

Points on this clone: An end of the junction differs from the germline gene, which may be a read error. The chain joins TRBV7-2 to TRBJ2-5; the match to TRBD1 covers 7 bases. The length of the CDR3 is 14 residues. CDR1 is SGHTA and CDR2 is FQGNSA in the germline V gene. CDR3 loop: CASNLGGQRETQYF. CDR3 nucleotide sequence: TGTGCCAGCAACTTAGGGGGACAGCGGGAGACCCAGTACTTC.